This T cell receptor beta chain was captured in a study of CD8 T cells in Susac syndrome. The CDR3 length is 14 residues. Germline V gene lookup returns CDR1 DFQATT and CDR2 SNEGSKA (reference sequence). V dropped 3 bases and J dropped 9; count of bases not matched to a gene: 5. RNA was extracted with the RNeasy kit, and a quantity of about 0.45 to 1 ug was reverse transcribed using random hexamers. In TCRdb, the immunoSEQ multiplex PCR reads were re-called with MiXCR into one record per CDR3 protein. The sample lists 170,000 or so distinct CDR3 sequences, 90% to 95% occurring once. This chain connects TRBV20-1 to TRBJ2-1; 13 nucleotides match TRBD2. The receptor was isolated from a human donor with multiple sclerosis. Input material: CD4+ T cells from PBMCs. CDR3 bases: TGCAGTGCTAGTACTAGCGGGGGGGCGGGTGAGCAGTTCTTC. This codes for CSASTSGGAGEQFF.